These T cell receptor beta chains were read from a single sample in a study of human T cells and chemical hapten exposure. Via MiXCR, TCRdb re-called the RACE reads, giving one row per CDR3 protein. The sample yields some 84,000 distinct CDR3 sequences, less than 11% seen once. The specimen was whole blood, collected in connection with sensitization to the hapten diphenylcyclopropenone (DPC). All receptors derive from a woman aged 45-65 years with alopecia areata. Some clones in this sample may be carry-over from other donors' samples. CDR3s include the opening cysteine and the closing phenylalanine or tryptophan. D genes are given only for firm matches. Part of the rows lack a size; the others show once, few, many or a class for expanded clones.

d_gene: TRBD1
abundance: few
j_gene: TRBJ2-3
v_gene: TRBV7-2
CDR3nt: TGTGCCAGCAGCTTAGTAGGCCGACAGGGAGATACGCAGTATTTT
CDR3aa: CASSLVGRQGDTQYF

d_gene: .
abundance: few
j_gene: TRBJ2-5
v_gene: TRBV12-3/TRBV12-4
CDR3nt: TGTGCCAGCAGGCTAGGGACGGGGGCAGGCGACCAGTACTTC
CDR3aa: CASRLGTGAGDQYF

d_gene: .
abundance: many
j_gene: TRBJ1-1
v_gene: TRBV7-8
CDR3nt: TGTGCCAGCAGCTTAGCGGGCACGAATGAAGCTTTCTTT
CDR3aa: CASSLAGTNEAFF

d_gene: TRBD1
abundance: medium-sized
j_gene: TRBJ1-1
v_gene: TRBV14
CDR3nt: TGTGCCAGCAGCCAAGATAAGTCACGGATCCCGGGACAGGCCCCTGAAGCTTTCTTT
CDR3aa: CASSQDKSRIPGQAPEAFF

d_gene: .
abundance: many
j_gene: TRBJ1-1
v_gene: TRBV6-5
CDR3nt: TGTGCCAGCAGTAGGGACACCCGAAACACTGAAGCTTTCTTT
CDR3aa: CASSRDTRNTEAFF

d_gene: .
abundance: .
j_gene: TRBJ2-7
v_gene: TRBV10-3
CDR3nt: TGTGCCATCAGCGATGGAGGGGGCGAGCAGTACTTC
CDR3aa: CAISDGGGEQYF

d_gene: .
abundance: .
j_gene: TRBJ1-1
v_gene: TRBV29-1
CDR3nt: TGCAGCGTTGGGAGCCGGGGCAGCACTGAAGCTTTCTTT
CDR3aa: CSVGSRGSTEAFF

d_gene: .
abundance: few
j_gene: TRBJ1-2
v_gene: TRBV6-2/TRBV6-3
CDR3nt: TGTGCCAGCAATGTATACCGGGGAGGCGCCGGCTACACCTTC
CDR3aa: CASNVYRGGAGYTF

d_gene: .
abundance: many
j_gene: TRBJ2-3
v_gene: TRBV20-1
CDR3nt: TGCAGTGCTAGATCCCCGACTAGTGCCGATACGCAGTATTTT
CDR3aa: CSARSPTSADTQYF

d_gene: TRBD1
abundance: few
j_gene: TRBJ2-1
v_gene: TRBV5-4
CDR3nt: TGTGCCAGCAGCTTGCCGGGACAGCAATTTGTGGATGAGCAGTTCTTC
CDR3aa: CASSLPGQQFVDEQFF

d_gene: .
abundance: many
j_gene: TRBJ2-7
v_gene: TRBV5-1
CDR3nt: TGCGCCAGCAGCTCGGAGCGGGTATCCTACGAGCAGTACTTC
CDR3aa: CASSSERVSYEQYF

d_gene: .
abundance: many
j_gene: TRBJ1-1
v_gene: TRBV27
CDR3nt: TGTGCCAGCGGACGGACGGGGAGACCGAACACTGAAGCTTTCTTT
CDR3aa: CASGRTGRPNTEAFF

d_gene: .
abundance: few
j_gene: TRBJ1-6
v_gene: TRBV4-3
CDR3nt: TGCGCCAGCAGCCATGGCGGGGGCCAGAATAATTCACCCCTCCACTTT
CDR3aa: CASSHGGGQNNSPLHF

d_gene: .
abundance: many
j_gene: TRBJ2-5
v_gene: TRBV29-1
CDR3nt: TGCAGCGTTGAAGAGGGGAGGTTTGAGACCCAGTACTTC
CDR3aa: CSVEEGRFETQYF

d_gene: .
abundance: few
j_gene: TRBJ2-2
v_gene: TRBV19
CDR3nt: TGTGCCAGTTCCGGGGGACACTTGAACACCGGGGAGCTGTTTTTT
CDR3aa: CASSGGHLNTGELFF

d_gene: .
abundance: few
j_gene: TRBJ1-2
v_gene: TRBV4-2
CDR3nt: TGTGCCAGCAGCCAAGATCTCGCGGTCTATGGCTACACCTTC
CDR3aa: CASSQDLAVYGYTF

d_gene: .
abundance: few
j_gene: TRBJ1-2
v_gene: TRBV4-2
CDR3nt: TGTGCCAGCAGCCAAGGTGCCTCCTATGGCTACACCTTC
CDR3aa: CASSQGASYGYTF

d_gene: .
abundance: many
j_gene: TRBJ1-5
v_gene: TRBV7-2
CDR3nt: TGTGCCAGCGGGAATAGCAATCAGCCCCAGCATTTT
CDR3aa: CASGNSNQPQHF

d_gene: .
abundance: many
j_gene: TRBJ1-4
v_gene: TRBV6-5
CDR3nt: TGTGCCAGCAGTTACAACGGGGCAGAAAAACTGTTTTTT
CDR3aa: CASSYNGAEKLFF

d_gene: .
abundance: few
j_gene: TRBJ2-7
v_gene: TRBV2
CDR3nt: TGTGCCACCGTACAGGACCCGACCTACGAGCAGTACTTC
CDR3aa: CATVQDPTYEQYF

d_gene: .
abundance: few
j_gene: TRBJ2-5
v_gene: TRBV29-1
CDR3nt: TGCAGCGTGATGGCGGGCGGGGAGACCCAGTACTTC
CDR3aa: CSVMAGGETQYF

d_gene: .
abundance: .
j_gene: TRBJ1-5
v_gene: TRBV30
CDR3nt: TGTGCCTGGAGTCTGAGGGGAAATCAGCCCCAGCATTTT
CDR3aa: CAWSLRGNQPQHF

d_gene: .
abundance: few
j_gene: TRBJ2-7
v_gene: TRBV27
CDR3nt: TGTGCCAGCAGTTTAGGAGGGTTAACCCGCGAGCAGTACTTC
CDR3aa: CASSLGGLTREQYF

d_gene: .
abundance: few
j_gene: TRBJ1-5
v_gene: TRBV7-2
CDR3nt: TGTGCCAGCAGCCCCACGGCGGGGAATGGTCAGCCCCAGCATTTT
CDR3aa: CASSPTAGNGQPQHF

d_gene: .
abundance: few
j_gene: TRBJ2-5
v_gene: TRBV6-2/TRBV6-3
CDR3nt: TGTGCCAGCAGTTACTCTCAAGAGACCCAGTACTTC
CDR3aa: CASSYSQETQYF

d_gene: .
abundance: few
j_gene: TRBJ2-3
v_gene: TRBV19
CDR3nt: TGTGCCAGTAGTATAGATGCGATTTCGGATACGCAGTATTTT
CDR3aa: CASSIDAISDTQYF

d_gene: .
abundance: few
j_gene: TRBJ2-1
v_gene: TRBV29-1
CDR3nt: TGCAGCGTTGATAGTCGGGCAGGGTCGGACAATGAGCAGTTCTTC
CDR3aa: CSVDSRAGSDNEQFF

d_gene: .
abundance: many
j_gene: TRBJ2-5
v_gene: TRBV30
CDR3nt: TGTGCCTGGAGTGTACTAATGGGTTCCGCAGAGACCCAGTACTTC
CDR3aa: CAWSVLMGSAETQYF

d_gene: .
abundance: .
j_gene: TRBJ2-5
v_gene: TRBV5-1
CDR3nt: TGCGCCGGCAGCTTGGAATACTCAGCCGGAGAGACCCAGTACTTC
CDR3aa: CAGSLEYSAGETQYF

d_gene: TRBD1
abundance: .
j_gene: TRBJ2-5
v_gene: TRBV20-1
CDR3nt: TGCAGTGCTTTCGACCGACAGGGCTGGGAGACCCAGTACTTC
CDR3aa: CSAFDRQGWETQYF

d_gene: TRBD2
abundance: few
j_gene: TRBJ2-7
v_gene: TRBV6-5
CDR3nt: TGTGCCAGCAGGCGGACTAGCGGGATCGAGCAGTACTTC
CDR3aa: CASRRTSGIEQYF

d_gene: .
abundance: few
j_gene: TRBJ2-5
v_gene: TRBV20-1
CDR3nt: TGCAGTGCTGCAGGGGAGGCAGAGACCCAGTACTTC
CDR3aa: CSAAGEAETQYF

d_gene: .
abundance: many
j_gene: TRBJ2-7
v_gene: TRBV11-2
CDR3nt: TGTGCCAGCAGCTTTGTAGACTACGAGCAGTACTTC
CDR3aa: CASSFVDYEQYF

d_gene: .
abundance: many
j_gene: TRBJ1-2
v_gene: TRBV6-2/TRBV6-3
CDR3nt: TGTGCCAGCAGTTACTCTCTCGGGAGCTACACCTTC
CDR3aa: CASSYSLGSYTF

d_gene: .
abundance: many
j_gene: TRBJ1-6
v_gene: TRBV10-3
CDR3nt: TGTGCCATCAGGGACTCAGATAATTCACCCCTCCACTTT
CDR3aa: CAIRDSDNSPLHF

d_gene: TRBD1
abundance: once
j_gene: TRBJ1-5
v_gene: TRBV28
CDR3nt: TGTGCCAGCAGCTCGGGACAGGGACTAAATCAGCCCCAGCATTTT
CDR3aa: CASSSGQGLNQPQHF

d_gene: .
abundance: many
j_gene: TRBJ2-1
v_gene: TRBV29-1
CDR3nt: TGCAGCGTTGATTACAGAGACAATGAGCAGTTCTTC
CDR3aa: CSVDYRDNEQFF

d_gene: TRBD1
abundance: many
j_gene: TRBJ2-2
v_gene: TRBV3-1
CDR3nt: TGTGCCAGCAGCCAGGCCGGGACAGACACCGGGGAGCTGTTTTTT
CDR3aa: CASSQAGTDTGELFF

d_gene: .
abundance: .
j_gene: TRBJ2-5
v_gene: TRBV3-1
CDR3nt: TGTGCCAGCAGCCAGTCGAGCGGAGAGACCCAGTACTTC
CDR3aa: CASSQSSGETQYF

d_gene: TRBD2
abundance: many
j_gene: TRBJ2-3
v_gene: TRBV5-6
CDR3nt: TGTGCCAGCAGCCAAGGACTAGCGGGGGGTGATACGCAGTATTTT
CDR3aa: CASSQGLAGGDTQYF

d_gene: TRBD2
abundance: many
j_gene: TRBJ2-7
v_gene: TRBV4-3
CDR3nt: TGCGCCAGCAGGGCCGGGACTACTTCCTACGAGCAGTACTTC
CDR3aa: CASRAGTTSYEQYF

d_gene: TRBD1
abundance: many
j_gene: TRBJ1-2
v_gene: TRBV20-1
CDR3nt: TGCAGTGCTAGGAACAACCGGGACAGGGACTATGGCTACACCTTC
CDR3aa: CSARNNRDRDYGYTF

d_gene: .
abundance: few
j_gene: TRBJ2-7
v_gene: TRBV11-2
CDR3nt: TGTGCCAGCAGCCCGGGACAAAACCCCTCCTACGAGCAGTACTTC
CDR3aa: CASSPGQNPSYEQYF

d_gene: .
abundance: many
j_gene: TRBJ1-3
v_gene: TRBV11-2
CDR3nt: TGTGCCAGCAGCTTAGTCCGGCGCTCTGGAAACACCATATATTTT
CDR3aa: CASSLVRRSGNTIYF